One sample yielded the 15 T cell receptor beta chains listed below, sequenced in a study of vaccination effects on CD4 cells after COVID-19. ViraFEST assay sequencing came after antigen-specific CD4+ T cells were expanded with viral peptide pools. Culture lasted about 11 days before CD4+ T cell isolation. Neither prior SARS-CoV-2 infection nor positive nucleocapsid antibodies were present in the vaccine recipients. Assay used: immunoSEQ multiplex PCR; TCRdb lists only in-frame clones, some missing. The sample records tens of thousands of clones, approximately 70% being singletons. These receptors' antigens are unknown. The sample here was CD4+ T cells from PBMCs cultured with HCoV-OC43 spike peptides, taken before COVID-19 vaccination. Subset denoted: HCoV-OC43 spike overlapping peptide pool stimulation. Receptors originate from a human donor who received a COVID-19 vaccine.

The chain couples TRBV3-1 (or the pseudogene TRBV3-2) to TRBJ1-2, with no clear D. V was trimmed by 1 base and J by 12 bases, leaving 15 bases between them. CDR3 size: 13 residues. The germline CDR1 and CDR2 sequences are LGHDT and YNNKEL (reference sequence). CDR3 nucleotide sequence: TGTGCCAGCAGCCAAGTTCCTGGGAACAAAAACACCTTC. It encodes CASSQVPGNKNTF.

The chain combines TRBV30 with TRBJ1-2, with no clear D. In germline, CDR1 is GTSNPN, CDR2 SVGIG (reference sequence). The CDR3 has 14 amino acids. V was pared by 2 bases and J by 0 bases, with 10 bases between. CDR3 amino acids: CAWSSSFTNYGYTF. The CDR3 DNA reads TGTGCCTGGAGTTCGTCTTTCACTAACTATGGCTACACCTTC.

V usage is TRBV4-3 and J usage is TRBJ1-4, with TRBD1 matching over 9 bases. CDR3 size: 15 residues. V gave up 0 bases and J gave up 8 bases; unmatched junction bases: 4. Germline V lookup: CDR1 LGHNA, CDR2 YSLEER. CDR3 protein: CASSQDGTGWEKLFF. CDR3 DNA sequence: TGCGCCAGCAGCCAAGATGGGACAGGGTGGGAAAAACTGTTTTTT.

The gene calls are TRBV4-1 and TRBJ1-1, with TRBD1 matching 7 bases. J was trimmed by 0 bases and V by 4 bases; bases with no gene match: 5. CDR1 and CDR2 from the germline V gene are MGHRA and YSYEKL. This CDR3 has 15 amino acids. The CDR3 DNA reads as TGCGCCAGCAGCCCCCCAGACAGGGTGAACACTGAAGCTTTCTTT. Residues: CASSPPDRVNTEAFF.

This clone occurred a few times. The chain couples TRBV10-1 to TRBJ2-7, with 7 bases that match TRBD2. This CDR3 contains 17 residues. Germline CDR1 is WNHNN and CDR2 is SYGVQD (reference sequence). V was pared by 0 bases and J by 5 bases, with 13 bases of the junction left unmatched. Here the CDR3 reads CASSESPLGGEPNEQYF. In DNA form, the CDR3 reads TGCGCCAGCAGTGAGTCGCCCCTGGGGGGGGAACCTAACGAGCAGTACTTC.

The V call is TRBV19, the J call TRBJ1-1; TRBD1 matches at 8 bases. Germline assignment: CDR1 LNHDA and CDR2 SQIVND (reference sequence). Trimming took 5 bases from V and 4 from J; bases not matched to a gene: 9. The CDR3 totals 15 residues. The CDR3 sequence: CASSPRTGSSTEAFF. Here the CDR3 DNA reads TGTGCCAGTAGTCCCCGGACAGGGAGTTCCACTGAAGCTTTCTTT.

This chain uses TRBV28 with TRBJ2-5, with TRBD2 matching 15 bases. The CDR3 has 16 residues. Germline CDR1 is MDHEN and CDR2 is SYDVKM. With V trimmed by 2 bases and J by 5 bases, 3 bases remained unmatched. As DNA, the CDR3 is TGTGCCAGCAGTTTAGGACTAGCGGGAGGGATCGAGACCCAGTACTTC. This gives the protein CASSLGLAGGIETQYF.

The rearrangement uses TRBV15 and TRBJ2-7; D is possibly TRBD1 or TRBD2 (5 bases each). Trimming cost V 1 base and J 2 bases, with 15 bases left between them. Germline CDR1 is LNHNV and CDR2 is YYDKDF (reference sequence). This CDR3 has 16 amino acids. The CDR3 here is CATSRAPGTGPYEQYF. The CDR3 DNA is TGTGCCACCAGCAGAGCACCGGGGACGGGCCCCTACGAGCAGTACTTC.

This chain connects TRBV27 to TRBJ1-1; no definite D call. The V gene's germline CDR1 is MNHEY and CDR2 SMNVEV (reference sequence). With 2 bases removed from V and 4 bases from J, the gap between germline ends came to 17 bases. The CDR3 runs to 16 residues. This CDR3 reads CASSLHLSAVGTEAFF. The CDR3 DNA is TGTGCCAGCAGTTTACACTTGTCCGCGGTTGGCACTGAAGCTTTCTTT.

The rearrangement links TRBV30 to TRBJ1-1; D unclear. This CDR3 has 12 residues. Trimming shortened V by 0 bases and J by 12 bases, and 14 bases separated the two germline ends. Germline CDR1 is GTSNPN and CDR2 is SVGIG (reference sequence). The CDR3 reads CAWSVPVSLTFF. The CDR3 DNA reads as TGTGCCTGGAGTGTACCAGTCAGTCTGACTTTCTTT.

J is TRBJ2-3 and V is TRBV5-1, with TRBD2 matching 13 bases. Per the germline V gene, CDR1 is SGHRS and CDR2 is YFSETQ. The CDR3 length is 17 residues. V shed 6 bases and J 3 bases; nucleotides not matched to a gene: 10. The CDR3 DNA reads as TGCGCCAGCAAGGAACTAGCGGGAGGGCCGGGGACAGATACGCAGTATTTT. Amino acids: CASKELAGGPGTDTQYF.

The chain is built from TRBV19 and TRBJ1-1, with TRBD1 as a possible D gene (5 bases). CDR1 is LNHDA and CDR2 is SQIVND in the germline V gene (reference sequence). V dropped 1 base and J dropped 4 bases, with 13 bases sitting between them. The CDR3 contains 15 residues. CDR3 coding DNA: TGTGCCAGTAGTATAGGGGGCAGCTTTGTCACTGAAGCTTTCTTT. It specifies CASSIGGSFVTEAFF.

The chain recombines TRBV5-4 with TRBJ2-1; 10 bases line up with TRBD2. J gave up 7 bases and V 2 bases, and 9 bases lay outside the gene matches. Germline V gives CDR1 SGHNT, CDR2 YYREEE (reference sequence). CDR3 length: 16 residues. CDR3 bases: TGTGCCAGCAGCTTTGGGTCTAGCGGGGGACTGAATGAGCAGTTCTTC. It is translated as CASSFGSSGGLNEQFF.

The V call is TRBV5-4, the J call TRBJ1-4; TRBD1 agrees at 8 bases. The CDR3 covers 15 residues. V gave up 3 bases and J gave up 5 bases; unmatched junction bases: 6. The V gene's germline CDR1 is SGHNT and CDR2 YYREEE (reference sequence). The CDR3 here is CASSSGQGKNEKLFF. The CDR3 DNA reads as TGTGCCAGCAGCTCCGGACAGGGAAAAAATGAAAAACTGTTTTTT.

The chain combines TRBV28 with TRBJ2-7, with 8 bases identical to TRBD2. Trimming took 6 bases from V and 1 from J; bases not matched to a gene: 14. Germline CDR1 MDHEN, CDR2 SYDVKM. CDR3 size: 17 residues. The CDR3 DNA sequence: TGTGCCAGCAGCCTCGCACGGGGGGGGAGAAAGTCCTACGAGCAGTACTTC. Amino acids: CASSLARGGRKSYEQYF.